This T cell receptor (beta chain) was documented in a study of shared clonotypes between healthy human individuals. Study results and limitations: Richness estimates generally favored naive over memory subsets.

Produced via immunoSEQ multiplex PCR; TCRdb's table is partial and in-frame only. In the table there are approximately 2.3 million clones, more than 80% of which are singletons. In the case of this clone: The target antigen is unknown.

Trimming at V came to 6 bases and at J to 8 bases, leaving 13 bases not matched to a gene. The CDR3 contains 16 residues. Germline CDR1 and CDR2: LNHDA and SQIVND (reference sequence). Input material: naive CD4+ T cells from PBMCs. Subset specified: CD45RA+ positively selected. The J gene is TRBJ2-1, the V gene TRBV19, with 10 bases fitting TRBD2. The clonotype comes from a man aged 18 to 30 in good health. Some clones in this sample may be carry-over from other donors' samples. The CDR3 sequence is CASRSGTSVSIHEQFF. CDR3 coding DNA: TGTGCCAGTAGGTCCGGGACTAGCGTCTCTATCCATGAGCAGTTCTTC.